The source of this TCR beta chain is a study of blood T cell repertoires in COVID-19. Allocation to cohorts depended on clinical history reported by the participants. The data were produced by immunoSEQ multiplex PCR, yet TCRdb's version contains in-frame clones alone and is incomplete. The sample gives about 250,000 clones, 88% of which show up once; over 3% is in the top ten. The CDR3 contains 16 residues. Germline V CDR1 and CDR2: SGHNT, YYREEE (reference sequence). With 0 bases removed from V and 5 bases from J, the gap between germline ends came to 14 bases. This sequence was found in a woman aged 40 to 50 who had been exposed to COVID-19. Sequencing was performed on PBMCs or T cells enriched from blood (not recorded which). The V gene is TRBV5-4, the J gene TRBJ2-2, with D possibly being TRBD2 (6 bases). CDR3 DNA: TGTGCCAGCAGCTTGGTTCCGGGAGCCTTTACCGGGGAGCTGTTTTTT. Translation gives CASSLVPGAFTGELFF. The full variable domain, in which reference TRBV5-4 and TRBJ2-2 provide the parts outside the CDR3, is ETGVTQSPTHLIKTRGQQVTLRCSSQSGHNTVSWYQQALGQGPQFIFQYYREEENGRGNFPPRFSGLQFPNYSSELNVNALELDDSALYLCASSLVPGAFTGELFFGEGSRLTVL.